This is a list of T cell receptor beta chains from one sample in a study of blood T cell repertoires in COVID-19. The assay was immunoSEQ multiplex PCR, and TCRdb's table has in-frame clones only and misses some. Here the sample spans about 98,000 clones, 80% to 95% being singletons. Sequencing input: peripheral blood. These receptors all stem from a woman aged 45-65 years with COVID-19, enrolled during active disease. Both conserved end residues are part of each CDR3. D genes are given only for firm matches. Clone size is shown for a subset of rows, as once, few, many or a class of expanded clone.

CDR3 protein: CASSDDRAGYTF; CDR3 DNA: TGTGCCAGCAGCGACGACAGGGCTGGCTACACCTTC; V gene: TRBV12-3/TRBV12-4; J gene: TRBJ1-2; clone size: NA; D gene: TRBD1
CDR3 protein: CASSPFNYGYTF; CDR3 DNA: TGTGCCAGCAGTCCTTTTAACTATGGCTACACCTTC; V gene: TRBV16; J gene: TRBJ1-2; clone size: once; D gene: NA
CDR3 protein: CASSRGTGNQPQHF; CDR3 DNA: TGTGCCAGCAGTCGGGGGACAGGCAATCAGCCCCAGCATTTT; V gene: TRBV27; J gene: TRBJ1-5; clone size: NA; D gene: TRBD1
CDR3 protein: CASSQDPRGQGFF; CDR3 DNA: TGTGCCAGCAGCCAAGATCCGAGGGGACAGGGGTTCTTC; V gene: TRBV3-1/TRBV3-2; J gene: TRBJ2-1; clone size: NA; D gene: TRBD1
CDR3 protein: CASSIDQGGYGYTF; CDR3 DNA: TGTGCCAGTAGTATAGATCAAGGGGGCTATGGCTACACCTTC; V gene: TRBV19; J gene: TRBJ1-2; clone size: NA; D gene: NA
CDR3 protein: CASSVLQGYPGNTIYF; CDR3 DNA: TGTGCCAGCAGCGTGCTACAGGGTTACCCTGGAAACACCATATATTTT; V gene: TRBV7-9; J gene: TRBJ1-3; clone size: NA; D gene: NA
CDR3 protein: CASSFGIRGYTF; CDR3 DNA: TGTGCCAGCAGCTTCGGGATTCGAGGCTACACCTTC; V gene: TRBV5-6; J gene: TRBJ1-2; clone size: NA; D gene: NA
CDR3 protein: CASSPSGQGLSPLHF; CDR3 DNA: TGCGCCAGCAGCCCGTCGGGACAGGGGTTATCACCCCTCCACTTT; V gene: TRBV5-1; J gene: TRBJ1-6; clone size: NA; D gene: TRBD1
CDR3 protein: CASSFRRRQGSGANVLTF; CDR3 DNA: TGTGCCAGCAGCTTTAGGAGGCGGCAGGGGTCTGGGGCCAACGTCCTGACTTTC; V gene: TRBV11-2; J gene: TRBJ2-6; clone size: once; D gene: NA
CDR3 protein: CASILRGVNEKLFF; CDR3 DNA: TGTGCCAGCATACTCAGAGGCGTAAATGAAAAACTGTTTTTT; V gene: TRBV27; J gene: TRBJ1-4; clone size: NA; D gene: NA
CDR3 protein: CASSSDRSSGANVLTF; CDR3 DNA: TGTGCCAGCAGCAGTGACAGGAGCTCTGGGGCCAACGTCCTGACTTTC; V gene: TRBV7-9; J gene: TRBJ2-6; clone size: NA; D gene: NA
CDR3 protein: CASSPNRPDYGYTF; CDR3 DNA: TGTGCCAGCTCACCCAACAGGCCAGACTATGGCTACACCTTC; V gene: TRBV18; J gene: TRBJ1-2; clone size: NA; D gene: NA
CDR3 protein: CASSMGTGMPYEQYF; CDR3 DNA: TGTGCCAGTAGTATGGGGACAGGGATGCCCTACGAGCAGTACTTC; V gene: TRBV19; J gene: TRBJ2-7; clone size: NA; D gene: TRBD1
CDR3 protein: CASTRGSGGASQGTQYF; CDR3 DNA: TGTGCCAGCACTCGGGGTAGCGGGGGGGCAAGTCAGGGGACCCAGTACTTC; V gene: TRBV6-6; J gene: TRBJ2-5; clone size: NA; D gene: TRBD2
CDR3 protein: CASHSGTGSNQPQHF; CDR3 DNA: TGTGCCAGCCATTCAGGGACAGGGAGCAATCAGCCCCAGCATTTT; V gene: TRBV19; J gene: TRBJ1-5; clone size: NA; D gene: TRBD1
CDR3 protein: CAPRGRTYPQFCYGYTF; CDR3 DNA: TGTGCCCCTCGTGGGCGGACTTACCCCCAATTTTGTTATGGCTACACCTTC; V gene: TRBV25-1; J gene: TRBJ1-2; clone size: NA; D gene: NA
CDR3 protein: CASSQGQGYSGNTIYF; CDR3 DNA: TGTGCCAGCAGCCAAGGACAGGGGTACTCTGGAAACACCATATATTTT; V gene: TRBV7-9; J gene: TRBJ1-3; clone size: NA; D gene: TRBD1
CDR3 protein: CASSLRGRNEQFF; CDR3 DNA: TGTGCCAGCAGCCTAAGGGGTCGGAATGAGCAGTTCTTC; V gene: TRBV9; J gene: TRBJ2-1; clone size: NA; D gene: NA
CDR3 protein: CASSYPGLAGGETQYF; CDR3 DNA: TGTGCCAGCAGTTACCCCGGACTAGCGGGGGGAGAGACCCAGTACTTC; V gene: TRBV6-6; J gene: TRBJ2-5; clone size: NA; D gene: TRBD2
CDR3 protein: CASSGQFTEAFF; CDR3 DNA: TGTGCCAGTTCCGGACAATTCACCGAAGCTTTCTTT; V gene: TRBV6-1; J gene: TRBJ1-1; clone size: NA; D gene: NA
CDR3 protein: CASSPGTGFGNQPQHF; CDR3 DNA: TGTGCCAGCAGCCCCGGGACAGGGTTCGGGAATCAGCCCCAGCATTTT; V gene: TRBV11-2; J gene: TRBJ1-5; clone size: NA; D gene: TRBD1
CDR3 protein: CASSSYATRSRGTQYF; CDR3 DNA: TGTGCCAGCAGCTCCTACGCGACCCGATCTAGGGGTACGCAGTATTTT; V gene: TRBV7-9; J gene: TRBJ2-3; clone size: NA; D gene: NA
CDR3 protein: CASSLATSGVGTQYF; CDR3 DNA: TGTGCCAGCAGCTTAGCTACTAGCGGGGTCGGTACGCAGTATTTT; V gene: TRBV7-8; J gene: TRBJ2-3; clone size: NA; D gene: TRBD2
CDR3 protein: CASSPPGTRNEQFF; CDR3 DNA: TGTGCCAGCAGTCCTCCCGGGACTAGAAATGAGCAGTTCTTC; V gene: TRBV9; J gene: TRBJ2-1; clone size: NA; D gene: TRBD2
CDR3 protein: CATSRDPLSTDTQYF; CDR3 DNA: TGTGCCACCAGCAGAGACCCACTAAGCACAGATACGCAGTATTTT; V gene: TRBV15; J gene: TRBJ2-3; clone size: NA; D gene: NA
CDR3 protein: CASSSQMGSYNEQFF; CDR3 DNA: TGCGCCAGCAGCTCACAGATGGGCTCCTACAATGAGCAGTTCTTC; V gene: TRBV5-1; J gene: TRBJ2-1; clone size: NA; D gene: NA
CDR3 protein: CASSSLGGESEKLFF; CDR3 DNA: TGTGCCAGCAGTTCCTTGGGGGGTGAGTCGGAAAAACTGTTTTTT; V gene: TRBV28; J gene: TRBJ1-4; clone size: NA; D gene: NA
CDR3 protein: CATKAWGGNEKLFF; CDR3 DNA: TGTGCCACTAAAGCGTGGGGAGGGAATGAAAAACTGTTTTTT; V gene: TRBV6-5; J gene: TRBJ1-4; clone size: NA; D gene: NA
CDR3 protein: CAISEDRGNYQPQHF; CDR3 DNA: TGTGCCATCAGTGAGGACAGGGGAAACTATCAGCCCCAGCATTTT; V gene: TRBV10-3; J gene: TRBJ1-5; clone size: NA; D gene: TRBD1
CDR3 protein: CASRSSADTQYF; CDR3 DNA: TGCGCCAGCAGGAGTTCGGCAGATACGCAGTATTTT; V gene: TRBV5-1; J gene: TRBJ2-3; clone size: NA; D gene: NA
CDR3 protein: CSVAEGGSTDTQYF; CDR3 DNA: TGCAGCGTAGCCGAGGGAGGGAGCACAGATACGCAGTATTTT; V gene: TRBV29-1; J gene: TRBJ2-3; clone size: once; D gene: TRBD2
CDR3 protein: CASSLLAGAADTQYF; CDR3 DNA: TGTGCCAGCAGCCTACTAGCGGGGGCTGCAGATACGCAGTATTTT; V gene: TRBV5-4; J gene: TRBJ2-3; clone size: once; D gene: TRBD2
CDR3 protein: CASSIGQGGGYTF; CDR3 DNA: TGTGCCAGTAGTATCGGTCAGGGTGGTGGCTACACCTTC; V gene: TRBV19; J gene: TRBJ1-2; clone size: NA; D gene: NA
CDR3 protein: CASSENRGGEKLFF; CDR3 DNA: TGCGCCAGCAGTGAGAACAGGGGAGGCGAAAAACTGTTTTTT; V gene: TRBV10-2; J gene: TRBJ1-4; clone size: NA; D gene: TRBD1
CDR3 protein: CASRRTGKNTEAFF; CDR3 DNA: TGCGCCAGCAGGAGGACAGGGAAGAACACTGAAGCTTTCTTT; V gene: TRBV5-1; J gene: TRBJ1-1; clone size: NA; D gene: TRBD1